Listed below are T cell receptor beta chains from one sample, sequenced in a study of cytotoxic CD8 clonotypes in ibrutinib-treated CLL. Sequenced by immunoSEQ multiplex PCR; TCRdb stores in-frame clones only, minus some. The sample contains fewer than 300,000 clones, roughly four fifths of which appear only once. The material was PBMCs, obtained at disease progression, from a patient treated with ibrutinib. Source of these receptors: a human donor with chronic lymphocytic leukemia. Both conserved end residues are part of each CDR3. D genes are given only for firm matches. Only some rows state a clone size, as once, few, many or a class for expanded clones.

clone_size	v_call	d_call	j_call	cdr3_aa	cdr3_nt
-	TRBV6-6	-	TRBJ1-5	CASRGLGNQPQHF	TGTGCCAGCAGGGGGCTTGGCAATCAGCCCCAGCATTTT
few	TRBV5-6	TRBD1	TRBJ2-2	CASTLLDRGNTGELFF	TGTGCCAGCACCTTACTGGACAGGGGGAACACCGGGGAGCTGTTTTTT
-	TRBV9	TRBD1	TRBJ1-1	CASSVRTGGETEAFF	TGTGCCAGCAGCGTCCGGACAGGGGGGGAGACTGAAGCTTTCTTT
-	TRBV7-2	-	TRBJ1-1	CASSLVRRNTEAFF	TGTGCCAGCAGCTTAGTCCGTAGAAACACTGAAGCTTTCTTT
-	TRBV6-6	-	TRBJ2-7	CASSQAFYEQYF	TGTGCCAGCAGCCAGGCGTTCTACGAGCAGTACTTC
-	TRBV11-2	TRBD2	TRBJ2-7	CASSLSSSSGRATYEQYF	TGTGCCAGCAGCTTATCCTCGTCAAGCGGGAGGGCCACCTACGAGCAGTACTTC
-	TRBV10-3	TRBD1	TRBJ2-1	CAISEPGGSYNEQFF	TGTGCCATCAGTGAGCCAGGGGGCTCATACAATGAGCAGTTCTTC
-	TRBV5-1	-	TRBJ2-3	CASSPNHLHSTDTQYF	TGCGCCAGCAGCCCGAACCACCTACACAGCACAGATACGCAGTATTTT
-	TRBV10-3	TRBD2	TRBJ2-7	CAISTSGRAGEQYF	TGTGCCATCAGCACTAGCGGGAGGGCCGGCGAGCAGTACTTC
-	TRBV5-6	TRBD2	TRBJ2-3	CASSVSGRSTDTQYF	TGTGCCAGCAGCGTTAGCGGGAGAAGCACAGATACGCAGTATTTT
-	TRBV29-1	-	TRBJ1-1	CSVEGFEAEAFF	TGCAGCGTTGAGGGGTTTGAGGCTGAAGCTTTCTTT
-	TRBV19	-	TRBJ2-5	CASSIGQGVLETQYF	TGTGCCAGTAGTATCGGTCAGGGTGTCTTGGAGACCCAGTACTTC
-	TRBV5-1	-	TRBJ1-2	CASSLVGVSGYTF	TGCGCCAGCAGCTTGGTGGGGGTTAGTGGCTACACCTTC
-	TRBV10-3	TRBD1	TRBJ1-2	CAISESGTGGLYGYTF	TGTGCCATCAGTGAGTCGGGGACAGGGGGCCTCTATGGCTACACCTTC
-	TRBV4-1	-	TRBJ1-1	CASSQDPGYRQPVGNTEAFF	TGCGCCAGCAGCCAAGATCCGGGGTACAGACAGCCGGTGGGGAACACTGAAGCTTTCTTT
-	TRBV18	TRBD2	TRBJ2-1	CASSPLLAVGEQFF	TGTGCCAGCTCACCGTTACTAGCGGTAGGAGAGCAGTTCTTC
once	TRBV7-9	-	TRBJ1-3	CASSRGLNSGNTIYF	TGTGCCAGCAGCCGTGGGTTGAACTCTGGAAACACCATATATTTT
-	TRBV5-1	TRBD1	TRBJ2-7	CASSLEGTGRDEQYF	TGCGCCAGCAGCCTAGAAGGGACAGGGAGGGACGAGCAGTACTTC
-	TRBV18	TRBD1	TRBJ2-7	CASSLQTGGEQYF	TGTGCCAGCTCACTACAGACAGGGGGCGAGCAGTACTTC
-	TRBV4-1	-	TRBJ1-4	CASSLDWARANSNEKLFF	TGCGCCAGCAGTCTAGACTGGGCCCGCGCCAACTCTAATGAAAAACTGTTTTTT
-	TRBV15	TRBD1	TRBJ2-5	CATSIRGRGHEETQYF	TGTGCCACCAGCATAAGGGGCAGGGGGCATGAAGAGACCCAGTACTTC
-	TRBV2	-	TRBJ2-2	CASRELDSGELFF	TGTGCCAGCAGAGAGCTGGACTCCGGGGAGCTGTTTTTT
-	TRBV7-6	TRBD2	TRBJ2-7	CASSPRLAGGHEQYF	TGTGCCAGCAGCCCCAGACTAGCGGGAGGCCACGAGCAGTACTTC
-	TRBV15	-	TRBJ2-7	CATSRDRAGGHEQYF	TGTGCCACCAGCAGAGACAGGGCTGGTGGCCACGAGCAGTACTTC
-	TRBV5-8	TRBD1	TRBJ2-7	CASSRDRGAAFIGHEQYF	TGTGCCAGCAGTCGGGACAGGGGCGCTGCCTTTATTGGGCACGAGCAGTACTTC
-	TRBV7-6	-	TRBJ2-3	CASSTDSADTQYF	TGTGCCAGCAGCACCGATAGTGCAGATACGCAGTATTTT
-	TRBV12-5	-	TRBJ2-2	CASGLYGGGTGELFF	TGTGCTAGTGGTTTGTATGGAGGAGGGACCGGGGAGCTGTTTTTT
-	TRBV19	-	TRBJ1-1	CASTTYGTGNTEAFF	TGTGCCAGTACCACATACGGGACGGGGAACACTGAAGCTTTCTTT
-	TRBV15	TRBD1	TRBJ1-2	CATSRDRAGTGNGYTF	TGTGCCACCAGCAGAGATCGGGCCGGGACAGGGAATGGCTACACCTTC
-	TRBV5-1	-	TRBJ2-3	CASSEGLYNTQYF	TGCGCCAGCAGCGAAGGACTTTATAATACGCAGTATTTT
-	TRBV7-9	TRBD1	TRBJ2-2	CASSFLTGGTGELFF	TGTGCCAGCAGCTTTCTGACAGGGGGCACCGGGGAGCTGTTTTTT
-	TRBV12-5	-	TRBJ1-4	CASGFWGPGAINEKLFF	TGTGCTAGTGGTTTTTGGGGCCCTGGGGCGATTAATGAAAAACTGTTTTTT
once	TRBV6-1	TRBD2	TRBJ2-1	CASSESGVYNEQFF	TGTGCCAGCAGTGAGAGCGGGGTCTACAATGAGCAGTTCTTC
-	TRBV9	-	TRBJ2-2	CASSVEEIGQGNTGELFF	TGTGCCAGCAGCGTAGAAGAGATTGGGCAAGGGAACACCGGGGAGCTGTTTTTT
-	TRBV2	-	TRBJ2-2	CASEGGTANTGELFF	TGTGCCAGCGAAGGGGGGACAGCCAACACCGGGGAGCTGTTTTTT
-	TRBV5-4	TRBD2	TRBJ2-3	CASSFGTSGRWGTDTQYF	TGTGCCAGCAGCTTCGGGACTAGCGGGAGGTGGGGCACAGATACGCAGTATTTT
-	TRBV7-2	-	TRBJ1-1	CASSPGANTEAFF	TGTGCCAGCAGCCCCGGGGCAAACACTGAAGCTTTCTTT
-	TRBV6-5	-	TRBJ1-1	CASSWRLNTEAFF	TGTGCCAGCAGTTGGCGGTTGAACACTGAAGCTTTCTTT
-	TRBV5-5	-	TRBJ2-3	CASSLSAQTTDTQYF	TGTGCCAGCAGCTTGTCGGCACAGACCACAGATACGCAGTATTTT
few	TRBV5-1	-	TRBJ2-1	CASSLEVSGEQFF	TGCGCCAGCAGCTTGGAGGTTTCTGGTGAGCAGTTCTTC
-	TRBV5-8	TRBD1	TRBJ1-2	CASSPWTGANYGYTF	TGTGCCAGCAGCCCATGGACAGGGGCGAACTATGGCTACACCTTC
-	TRBV6-6	-	TRBJ2-7	CASSKTAYEQYF	TGTGCCAGCAGTAAGACGGCGTACGAGCAGTACTTC
-	TRBV28	TRBD1	TRBJ2-7	CASSYGTGAFYEQYF	TGTGCCAGCAGCTATGGGACAGGGGCTTTCTACGAGCAGTACTTC
-	TRBV6-6	TRBD1	TRBJ2-5	CASSYSRSRGTGEQYF	TGTGCCAGCAGTTACTCGAGATCCAGGGGGACGGGTGAGCAGTACTTC
-	TRBV5-6	-	TRBJ1-5	CASPGLSNQPQHF	TGTGCCAGCCCGGGACTTAGCAATCAGCCCCAGCATTTT
-	TRBV19	-	TRBJ2-7	CASRRQGGNYEQYF	TGTGCCAGTAGGAGGCAGGGGGGGAATTACGAGCAGTACTTC
-	TRBV20-1	TRBD1	TRBJ1-2	CSAREQGADTF	TGCAGTGCTAGAGAACAGGGGGCGGATACCTTC
-	TRBV18	TRBD1	TRBJ1-1	CASSQQGVGTEAFF	TGTGCCAGCTCACAACAGGGGGTTGGGACTGAAGCTTTCTTT